This T cell receptor beta chain comes out of a study of early stage breast cancer tumors. Study context: Of 15 to 20 invasive breast tumors, 11 to 12 were hormone receptor-positive, HER2-negative.

Study-wide results and caveats: Tumors had around 2.4-fold higher T cell density than normal breast. Comparing each tissue with blood distinguished tumor from normal in about 85% of the 16 patients.

The CDR3 is 12 amino acids. V dropped 8 bases and J dropped 5 bases, with 12 bases sitting between them. Germline V gene sequence: CDR1 SEHNR, CDR2 FQNEAQ (reference sequence). Turning to this clone: As yet, its antigen is unknown.

Sequencing was performed with immunoSEQ multiplex PCR; in TCRdb, only in-frame clones are kept and a portion is missing. The sample records tens of thousands of clones, approximately 78% being singletons. This sequence joins TRBV7-9 and TRBJ2-5; D possibly corresponds to TRBD2 (5 bases). The clonotype comes from a person aged 40 to 49 with breast cancer. The sequenced sample was blood. CDR3 coding DNA: TGTGCCAGCGTCGGCGGCGGGGAGACCCAGTACTTC. This translates into CASVGGGETQYF. The entire variable domain, with the rest obtained from reference TRBV7-9 and TRBJ2-5, is as follows: DTGVSQNPRHKITKRGQNVTFRCDPISEHNRLYWYRQTLGQGPEFLTYFQNEAQLEKSRLLSDRFSAERPKGSFSTLEIQRTEQGDSAMYLCASVGGGETQYFGPGTRLLVL.